This TCR beta chain was profiled in a study of blood T cell repertoires in COVID-19. Study background: Sources were T cells, B-cell-depleted T cells, or PBMCs; the material itself was cDNA or gDNA.

In the source study's methods: Amplification with reference gene primers provided the estimates of nucleated cell counts. Clones were sequenced by immunoSEQ multiplex PCR, and TCRdb holds only the in-frame ones, with some missing. The V and J calls and clone size come from that table; D and trimming were worked out from the DNA. This sample yields 250,000 or so clones, of which roughly 80% are seen a single time; about 3.5% belongs to the top ten. This CDR3 spans 13 amino acids. CDR1 and CDR2 from the germline V gene are SGDLS and YYNGEE. The V gene lost 0 bases and the J gene lost 7 bases, with 5 bases spanning the gap. In terms of age and location, participants ranged from roughly 18 to 90 years and lived in fewer than 30 US areas. Before being deemed recovered, Cohort 3 donors had two negative PCRs, clearance, or symptom resolution. Note on this clone: This same CDR3 is encoded by further DNA sequences in the sample.

Specimen: PBMCs or T cells enriched from blood (not recorded which). The chain joins TRBV9 to TRBJ1-6; the D is unclear. This receptor was obtained from a middle-aged man who had recovered from COVID-19. The CDR3 bases are TGTGCCAGCAGCGTAGGGGAGAATTCACCCCTCCACTTT. Residues: CASSVGENSPLHF.